This is a list of T cell receptor beta chains from one sample in a study of beta chain features in type 1 diabetes. TCRdb's copy holds only in-frame clones and misses some; the assay was immunoSEQ multiplex PCR. The sample records 640,000 or so clones, over 12% being singletons. Sample: naive CD4+ T cells from blood. These receptor sequences come from a man aged 18 to 29 with type 1 diabetes. Each CDR3 is given with its conserved first and last residue. The D gene is left open where the match is weak. Where a row states a size, it is once, few, many or the class of an expanded clone; other rows omit it.

clone_size,j_call,v_call,d_call,cdr3_aa,cdr3_nt
.,TRBJ2-1,TRBV27,TRBD2,CASSVSSWTSGNNEQFF,TGTGCCAGCAGCGTCTCTAGCTGGACTAGCGGGAACAATGAGCAGTTCTTC
.,TRBJ1-1,TRBV7-2,.,CASSRYLDLEAFF,TGTGCCAGCAGCCGCTATCTAGACCTTGAAGCTTTCTTT
.,TRBJ2-5,TRBV10-1,.,CASSERSRGERETQYF,TGCGCCAGCAGTGAGAGGTCTAGGGGAGAACGGGAGACCCAGTACTTC
few,TRBJ1-1,TRBV6-6,.,CASINRVNTEAFF,TGTGCCAGCATTAACAGGGTGAACACTGAAGCTTTCTTT
.,TRBJ2-7,TRBV12-5,.,CASGWGQGYEQYF,TGTGCTAGTGGTTGGGGTCAGGGTTACGAGCAGTACTTC
.,TRBJ2-1,TRBV7-9,.,CASSLRDSYYNEQFF,TGTGCCAGCAGCTTACGGGACTCATACTACAATGAGCAGTTCTTC
few,TRBJ1-2,TRBV29-1,.,CSVVGRGGYTF,TGCAGCGTTGTGGGCAGGGGCGGCTACACCTTC
.,TRBJ1-2,TRBV9,.,CASSVVGQSHGYTF,TGTGCCAGCAGCGTAGTAGGACAGTCGCATGGCTACACCTTC
few,TRBJ1-1,TRBV30,TRBD1,CAWIGQGGTEAFF,TGTGCCTGGATCGGACAGGGGGGAACTGAAGCTTTCTTT
.,TRBJ2-7,TRBV5-4,.,CASSMRDTAYEQYF,TGTGCCAGCAGTATGAGGGACACTGCCTACGAGCAGTACTTC
.,TRBJ2-3,TRBV10-3,.,CAARGGTTDTQYF,TGTGCCGCCCGTGGGGGGACGACAGATACGCAGTATTTT
few,TRBJ2-3,TRBV27,TRBD2,CASSLDREVDTQYF,TGTGCCAGCAGTTTAGACCGGGAGGTAGATACGCAGTATTTT
few,TRBJ2-1,TRBV2,.,CASSEPGSHVNEQFF,TGTGCCAGCAGCGAACCGGGAAGTCACGTTAATGAGCAGTTCTTC
few,TRBJ2-3,TRBV7-9,TRBD1,CASSPPGQGMNTQYF,TGTGCCAGCAGCCCACCGGGACAGGGGATGAATACGCAGTATTTT
few,TRBJ2-1,TRBV6-6,TRBD2,CASSAGTSGHNEQFF,TGTGCCAGCAGTGCCGGGACTAGCGGCCACAATGAGCAGTTCTTC
.,TRBJ1-1,TRBV7-2,.,CASSWSPERGAFF,TGTGCCAGCAGCTGGAGTCCCGAGAGGGGAGCTTTCTTT
.,TRBJ1-1,TRBV29-1,.,CRVENTEAFF,TGCAGGGTTGAGAACACTGAAGCTTTCTTT
few,TRBJ2-7,TRBV4-2,.,CASSQDSLAGLNNEQYF,TGTGCCAGCAGCCAAGATAGCTTGGCGGGACTCAACAACGAGCAGTACTTC
once,TRBJ2-5,TRBV2,TRBD2,CASSSASGGGETQYF,TGTGCCAGCAGTTCGGCTAGCGGGGGAGGAGAGACCCAGTACTTC
few,TRBJ2-3,TRBV5-1,TRBD1,CASSSTGVVDTQYF,TGCGCCAGCAGCTCGACAGGGGTAGTGGATACGCAGTATTTT
few,TRBJ2-3,TRBV9,.,CASSLPDFSTDTQYF,TGTGCCAGCAGCCTCCCGGACTTTAGCACAGATACGCAGTATTTT
.,TRBJ2-3,TRBV5-1,.,CASSTDPRIDTQYF,TGCGCCAGCAGCACAGATCCACGAATAGATACGCAGTATTTT
.,TRBJ2-1,TRBV20-1,.,CSALFQNEQFF,TGCAGTGCTTTGTTTCAGAATGAGCAGTTCTTC
.,TRBJ2-5,TRBV6-1,.,CASSEAGETQYF,TGTGCCAGCAGTGAAGCAGGAGAGACCCAGTACTTC
few,TRBJ2-7,TRBV7-9,.,CASSLGQAGEQYF,TGTGCCAGCAGCTTAGGGCAGGCCGGCGAGCAGTACTTC
few,TRBJ1-3,TRBV6-5,.,CASSYARAGNTIYF,TGTGCCAGCAGTTACGCCAGGGCTGGAAACACCATATATTTT
.,TRBJ1-1,TRBV7-9,.,CASSLGESTEAFF,TGTGCCAGCAGCCTTGGGGAGAGCACTGAAGCTTTCTTT
.,TRBJ2-7,TRBV18,.,CASSPGRGLYEQYF,TGTGCCAGCTCCCCGGGGCGAGGGTTATACGAGCAGTACTTC
.,TRBJ2-1,TRBV27,TRBD1,CASKVRQGAPNEQFF,TGTGCCAGCAAGGTTCGCCAGGGGGCGCCCAATGAGCAGTTCTTC
.,TRBJ1-6,TRBV4-3,.,CASSQPKGRNSPLHF,TGCGCCAGCAGCCAGCCCAAAGGACGGAATTCACCCCTCCACTTT
.,TRBJ1-5,TRBV15,.,CATSRGGQPQHF,TGTGCCACCAGCAGAGGAGGACAGCCCCAGCATTTT
few,TRBJ1-4,TRBV11-2,.,CASSLDTDVREKLFF,TGTGCCAGCAGCTTAGATACAGATGTGAGGGAAAAACTGTTTTTT
.,TRBJ1-5,TRBV28,TRBD1,CASSLGAGQYQPQHF,TGTGCCAGCAGTTTGGGAGCGGGACAGTATCAGCCCCAGCATTTT
.,TRBJ2-1,TRBV18,TRBD2,CASSLIAGVGNEQFF,TGTGCCAGCTCACTTATAGCGGGAGTCGGGAATGAGCAGTTCTTC
few,TRBJ2-1,TRBV28,TRBD2,CASSPSGGAYEQFF,TGTGCCAGCAGCCCTAGCGGGGGAGCGTATGAGCAGTTCTTC
.,TRBJ2-7,TRBV5-6,TRBD2,CASSRTAAGGPYEQYF,TGTGCCAGCAGCCGGACAGCAGCGGGAGGGCCTTACGAGCAGTACTTC
few,TRBJ1-1,TRBV10-3,.,CAITAGDTEAFF,TGTGCCATCACAGCCGGGGACACTGAAGCTTTCTTT
few,TRBJ1-5,TRBV7-2,.,CASNYIGNQPQHF,TGTGCCAGCAACTATATTGGAAATCAGCCCCAGCATTTT
many,TRBJ2-1,TRBV5-4,.,CASSWYNEQFF,TGTGCCAGCAGCTGGTACAATGAGCAGTTCTTC
.,TRBJ1-1,TRBV30,.,CAWSVEGRGAFF,TGTGCCTGGAGTGTGGAGGGGCGCGGAGCTTTCTTT
.,TRBJ2-7,TRBV5-1,.,CASSGTVPYEQYF,TGCGCCAGCAGCGGGACGGTACCCTACGAGCAGTACTTC
.,TRBJ1-2,TRBV5-4,.,CASSLLFTLAQIDGYTF,TGTGCCAGCAGCTTGTTGTTTACGTTGGCACAGATAGATGGCTACACCTTC
few,TRBJ2-1,TRBV9,TRBD2,CASSVRGVSYNEQFF,TGTGCCAGCAGCGTACGGGGGGTCTCCTACAATGAGCAGTTCTTC